This entry features one T cell receptor beta chain sequence. This sample is part of a study of T cell changes during pregnancy in multiple sclerosis. Profiled with immunoSEQ multiplex PCR; TCRdb holds only in-frame clones, not every one. Of tens of thousands of clones in the sample, approximately 89% are singletons; the top ten hold around 5%. The sequencing used peripheral blood, collected in the first trimester of pregnancy. The clonotype originates from a female donor in good health, enrolled as a control in a pregnancy study.

In nucleotides, the CDR3 is TGTGCCACCAGACAGAATATCAATCAGCCCCAGCATTTT. Translated: CATRQNINQPQHF. The V gene is TRBV27, the J gene TRBJ1-5; maybe TRBD1 (5 bases). Germline V gene data show CDR1 as MNHEY and CDR2 as SMNVEV (reference sequence). V was trimmed by 10 bases and J by 3 bases, leaving 13 bases between them. The CDR3 has 13 amino acids.